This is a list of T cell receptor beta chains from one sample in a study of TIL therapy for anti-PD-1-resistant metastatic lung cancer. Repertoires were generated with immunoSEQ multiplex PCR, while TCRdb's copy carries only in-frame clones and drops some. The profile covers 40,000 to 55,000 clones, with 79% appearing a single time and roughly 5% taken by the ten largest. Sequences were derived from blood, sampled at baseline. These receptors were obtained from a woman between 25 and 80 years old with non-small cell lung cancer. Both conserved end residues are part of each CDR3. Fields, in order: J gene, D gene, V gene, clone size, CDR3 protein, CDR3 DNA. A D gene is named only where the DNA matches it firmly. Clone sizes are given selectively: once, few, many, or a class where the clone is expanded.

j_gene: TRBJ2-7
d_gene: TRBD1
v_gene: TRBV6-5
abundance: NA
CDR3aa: CASSYAGQGGTYEQYF
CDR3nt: TGTGCCAGCAGTTACGCAGGACAGGGGGGAACCTACGAGCAGTACTTC

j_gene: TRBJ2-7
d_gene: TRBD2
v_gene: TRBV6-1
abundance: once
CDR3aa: CASSEGLAGNYEQYF
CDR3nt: TGTGCCAGCAGTGAAGGGCTAGCGGGGAACTACGAGCAGTACTTC

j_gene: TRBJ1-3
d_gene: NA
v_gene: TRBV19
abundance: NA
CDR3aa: CASSIGSSGNTIYF
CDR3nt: TGTGCCAGTAGTATAGGCAGCTCTGGAAACACCATATATTTT

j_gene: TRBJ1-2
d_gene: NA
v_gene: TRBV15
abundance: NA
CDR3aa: CATSRDPPYGYTF
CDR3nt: TGTGCCACCAGCAGAGATCCTCCTTATGGCTACACCTTC

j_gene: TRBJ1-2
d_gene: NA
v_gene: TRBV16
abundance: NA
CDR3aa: CASSQWIIRGYGYTF
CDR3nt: TGTGCCAGCAGCCAATGGATAATCCGCGGCTATGGCTACACCTTC

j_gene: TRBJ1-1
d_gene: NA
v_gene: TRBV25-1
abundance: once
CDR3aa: CASSESGTRPLGAFF
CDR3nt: TGTGCCAGCAGTGAATCCGGGACAAGGCCGTTAGGGGCTTTCTTT

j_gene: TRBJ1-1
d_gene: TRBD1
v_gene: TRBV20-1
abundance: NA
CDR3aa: CSARDREAFF
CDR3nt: TGCAGTGCAAGGGACAGGGAAGCTTTCTTT

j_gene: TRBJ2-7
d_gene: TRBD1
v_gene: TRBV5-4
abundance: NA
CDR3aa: CASSAERQGPYEQYF
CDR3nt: TGTGCCAGCAGCGCAGAACGACAGGGGCCCTACGAGCAGTACTTC

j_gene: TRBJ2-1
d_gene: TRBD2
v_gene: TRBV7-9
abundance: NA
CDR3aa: CASSPYYTSGREEVF
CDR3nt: TGTGCCAGCAGCCCTTACTACACTAGCGGGAGGGAAGAGGTCTTC

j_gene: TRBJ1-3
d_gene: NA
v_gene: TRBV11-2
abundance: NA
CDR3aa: CASSPGSYSGNTIYF
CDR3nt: TGTGCCAGCAGCCCTGGGTCTTACTCTGGAAACACCATATATTTT

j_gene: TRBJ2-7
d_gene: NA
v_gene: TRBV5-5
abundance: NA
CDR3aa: CASSLGAETYEQYF
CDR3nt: TGTGCCAGCAGCTTGGGAGCTGAAACCTACGAGCAGTACTTC

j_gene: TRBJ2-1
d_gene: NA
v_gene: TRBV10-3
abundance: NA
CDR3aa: CATRLGNEQFF
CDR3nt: TGTGCCACTCGACTAGGGAATGAGCAGTTCTTC

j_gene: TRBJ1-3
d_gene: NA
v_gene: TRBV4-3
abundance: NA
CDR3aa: CASSQDPPGAGNTIYF
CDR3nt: TGCGCCAGCAGCCAAGATCCCCCAGGGGCTGGAAACACCATATATTTT

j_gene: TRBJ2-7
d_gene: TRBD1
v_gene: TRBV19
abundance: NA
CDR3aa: CASSPRTGGDYEQYF
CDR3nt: TGTGCCAGTAGTCCCCGGACAGGGGGCGATTACGAGCAGTACTTC

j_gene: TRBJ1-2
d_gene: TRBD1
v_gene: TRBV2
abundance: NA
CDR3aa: CASSEQGQGVYGYTF
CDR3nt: TGTGCCAGCAGTGAACAGGGACAGGGGGTATATGGCTACACCTTC

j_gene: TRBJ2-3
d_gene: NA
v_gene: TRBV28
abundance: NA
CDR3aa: CASSSQVDASTDTQYF
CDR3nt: TGTGCCAGCAGCTCCCAGGTGGATGCTAGCACAGATACGCAGTATTTT

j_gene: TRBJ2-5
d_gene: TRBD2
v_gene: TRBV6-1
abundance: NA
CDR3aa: CASSPSGDNQETQYF
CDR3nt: TGTGCCAGCAGTCCTAGCGGGGATAACCAAGAGACCCAGTACTTC

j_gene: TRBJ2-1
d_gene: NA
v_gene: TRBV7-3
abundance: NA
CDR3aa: CASSLGRDGYNEQFF
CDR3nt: TGTGCCAGCAGCTTGGGACGGGACGGATACAATGAGCAGTTCTTC

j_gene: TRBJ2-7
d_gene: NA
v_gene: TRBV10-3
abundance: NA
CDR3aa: CAISPGTNYEQYF
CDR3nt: TGTGCCATCAGTCCCGGGACAAACTACGAGCAGTACTTC

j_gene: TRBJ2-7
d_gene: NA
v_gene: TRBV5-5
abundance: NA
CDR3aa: CASSPVGGAHYEQYF
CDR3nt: TGTGCCAGCAGCCCCGTAGGCGGGGCCCACTACGAGCAGTACTTC

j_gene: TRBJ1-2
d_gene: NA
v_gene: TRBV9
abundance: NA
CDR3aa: CASSTPPGGYTF
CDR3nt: TGTGCCAGCAGCACACCTCCGGGGGGCTACACCTTC

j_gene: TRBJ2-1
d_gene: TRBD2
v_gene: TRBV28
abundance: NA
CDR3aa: CASSRREDGNEQFF
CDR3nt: TGTGCCAGCAGTAGACGGGAGGATGGCAATGAGCAGTTCTTC

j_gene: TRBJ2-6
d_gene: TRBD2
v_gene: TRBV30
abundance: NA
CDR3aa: CAWSGTSGGNSGANVLTF
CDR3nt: TGTGCCTGGAGTGGGACTAGCGGGGGGAACTCTGGGGCCAACGTCCTGACTTTC

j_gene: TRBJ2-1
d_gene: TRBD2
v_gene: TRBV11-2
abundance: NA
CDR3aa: CASRRLAGRNEQFF
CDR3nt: TGTGCCAGCAGGCGGCTAGCGGGCCGCAATGAGCAGTTCTTC

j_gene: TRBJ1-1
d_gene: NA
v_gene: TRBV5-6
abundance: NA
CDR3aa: CASSLLLGPNTEAFF
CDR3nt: TGTGCCAGCAGCTTGCTGCTGGGGCCCAACACTGAAGCTTTCTTT

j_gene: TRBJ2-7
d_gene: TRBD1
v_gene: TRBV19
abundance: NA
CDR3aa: CASSATGTTAEQYF
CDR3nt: TGTGCCAGTAGTGCGACAGGGACGACTGCCGAGCAGTACTTC

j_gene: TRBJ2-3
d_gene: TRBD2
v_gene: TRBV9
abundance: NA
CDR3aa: CASRPSGAISDTQYF
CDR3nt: TGTGCCAGCAGGCCCAGCGGGGCGATCTCGGATACGCAGTATTTT

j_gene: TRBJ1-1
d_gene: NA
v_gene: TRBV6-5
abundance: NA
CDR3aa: CASKTEPKNTEAFF
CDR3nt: TGTGCCAGCAAAACAGAGCCCAAGAACACTGAAGCTTTCTTT

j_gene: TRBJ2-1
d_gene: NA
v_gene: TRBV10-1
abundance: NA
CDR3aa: CASSESTNNEQFF
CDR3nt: TGCGCCAGCAGTGAGTCCACGAACAATGAGCAGTTCTTC

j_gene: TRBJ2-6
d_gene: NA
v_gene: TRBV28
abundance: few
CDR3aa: CASSLMVPGANVLTF
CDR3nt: TGTGCCAGCAGTTTAATGGTGCCCGGGGCCAACGTCCTGACTTTC

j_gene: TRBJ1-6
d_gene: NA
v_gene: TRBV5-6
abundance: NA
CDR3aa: CASSYRPSSYNSPLHF
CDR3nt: TGTGCCAGCAGCTATAGACCGAGCTCCTATAATTCACCCCTCCACTTT

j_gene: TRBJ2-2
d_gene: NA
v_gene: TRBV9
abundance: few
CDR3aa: CASRPQGGAGELFF
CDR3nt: TGTGCCAGCAGACCTCAGGGCGGCGCCGGGGAGCTGTTTTTT

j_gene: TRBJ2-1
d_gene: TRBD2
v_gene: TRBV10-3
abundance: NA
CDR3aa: CAIKKTSDSYNEQFF
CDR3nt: TGTGCCATCAAGAAGACTAGCGATTCCTACAATGAGCAGTTCTTC

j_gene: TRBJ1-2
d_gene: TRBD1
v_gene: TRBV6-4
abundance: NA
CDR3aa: CASSRGQDYGYTF
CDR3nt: TGTGCCAGCAGCCGGGGACAGGATTATGGCTACACCTTC

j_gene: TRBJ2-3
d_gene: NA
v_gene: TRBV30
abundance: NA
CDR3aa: CAWSVLFFSTTDTQYF
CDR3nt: TGTGCCTGGAGTGTACTCTTTTTCTCAACCACAGATACGCAGTATTTT

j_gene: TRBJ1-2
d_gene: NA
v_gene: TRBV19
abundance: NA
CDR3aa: CASSPPMRGNYGYTF
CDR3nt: TGTGCCAGTAGTCCCCCCATGCGGGGGAACTATGGCTACACCTTC

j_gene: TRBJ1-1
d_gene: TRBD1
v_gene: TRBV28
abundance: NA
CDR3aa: CASSLRGLGAFF
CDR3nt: TGTGCCAGCAGTTTAAGGGGGCTAGGAGCTTTCTTT

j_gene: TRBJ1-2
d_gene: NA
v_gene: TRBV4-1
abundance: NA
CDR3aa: CASSQTGVANYGYTF
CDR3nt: TGCGCCAGCAGCCAGACCGGGGTTGCCAACTATGGCTACACCTTC

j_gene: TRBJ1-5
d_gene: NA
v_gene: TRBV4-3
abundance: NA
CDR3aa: CASSQDWGNQPQHF
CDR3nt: TGCGCCAGCAGCCAAGATTGGGGAAATCAGCCCCAGCATTTT

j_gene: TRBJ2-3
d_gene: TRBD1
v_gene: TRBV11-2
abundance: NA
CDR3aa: CASSLGDSYTDTQYF
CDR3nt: TGTGCCAGCAGCTTGGGGGACAGTTACACAGATACGCAGTATTTT

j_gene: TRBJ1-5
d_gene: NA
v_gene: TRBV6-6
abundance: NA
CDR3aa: CASRSSGDWQPQHF
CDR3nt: TGTGCCAGCAGAAGCTCAGGGGATTGGCAGCCCCAGCATTTT

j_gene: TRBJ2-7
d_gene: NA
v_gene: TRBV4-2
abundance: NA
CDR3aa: CASSQESLGGPYEQYF
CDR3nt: TGTGCCAGCAGCCAAGAAAGCCTGGGGGGGCCCTACGAGCAGTACTTC

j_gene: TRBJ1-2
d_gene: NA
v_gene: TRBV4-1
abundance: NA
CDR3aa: CASSQDLFQKNYGYTF
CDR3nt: TGCGCCAGCAGCCAAGACCTTTTTCAGAAAAACTATGGCTACACCTTC

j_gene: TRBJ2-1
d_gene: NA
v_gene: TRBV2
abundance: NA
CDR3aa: CASTQGTYNEQFF
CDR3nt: TGTGCCAGCACCCAGGGTACGTACAATGAGCAGTTCTTC

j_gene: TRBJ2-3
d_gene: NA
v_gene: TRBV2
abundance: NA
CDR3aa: CASSRSHEDTQYF
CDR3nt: TGTGCCAGCAGCCGTTCCCATGAGGATACGCAGTATTTT

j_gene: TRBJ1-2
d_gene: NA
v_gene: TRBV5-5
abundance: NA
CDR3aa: CASSLGTQAGYTF
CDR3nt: TGTGCCAGCAGCTTGGGTACCCAGGCGGGCTACACCTTC

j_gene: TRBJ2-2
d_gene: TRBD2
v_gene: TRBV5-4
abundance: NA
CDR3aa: CASSLGSREANTGELFF
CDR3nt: TGTGCCAGCAGCTTGGGTAGCCGGGAGGCGAACACCGGGGAGCTGTTTTTT

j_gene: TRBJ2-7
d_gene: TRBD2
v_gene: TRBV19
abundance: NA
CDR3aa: CASSLTSGIHEQYF
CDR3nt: TGTGCCAGTAGTCTGACTAGCGGAATCCACGAGCAGTACTTC

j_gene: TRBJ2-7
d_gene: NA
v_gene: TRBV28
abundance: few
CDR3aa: CASSSGTEYEQYF
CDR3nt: TGTGCCAGCAGTTCGGGAACAGAGTACGAGCAGTACTTC

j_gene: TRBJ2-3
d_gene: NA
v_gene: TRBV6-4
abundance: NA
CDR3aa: CASSPQLAADTQYF
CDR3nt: TGTGCCAGCAGCCCTCAACTCGCAGCAGATACGCAGTATTTT

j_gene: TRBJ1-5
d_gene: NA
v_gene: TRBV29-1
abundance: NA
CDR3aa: CSVGDPGDPNQPQHF
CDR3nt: TGCAGCGTTGGAGATCCCGGCGACCCCAATCAGCCCCAGCATTTT